Presented here are 15 T cell receptor beta chains from one specimen sequenced in a study of CD8 T cells in ankylosing spondylitis. TCRdb re-analysed the 5' RACE reads in MiXCR, keeping a single row per CDR3 protein. This table has more than 60,000 distinct CDR3 sequences, 6% to 8% appearing once. The sample was synovial fluid, either unsorted or a sorted T cell fraction (not recorded which). These receptors were obtained from a male donor with ankylosing spondylitis.

The rearrangement uses TRBV11-3 and TRBJ2-1; 9 positions match TRBD2. CDR1 SGHNT and CDR2 YENEEA come from the germline V gene. The trim removed 5 bases at V and 6 bases at J, leaving 8 bases unmatched. The CDR3 extends over 15 amino acids. CDR3 DNA sequence: TGTGCCAGCAGCGAGGGACTAGCTTTCGGCAATGAGCAGTTCTTC. Translated, it gives CASSEGLAFGNEQFF. Combining the CDR3 with reference TRBV11-3 and TRBJ2-1 gives the whole variable domain EAGVVQSPRYKIIEKKQPVAFWCNPISGHNTLYWYLQNLGQGPELLIRYENEEAVDDSQLPKDRFSAERLKGVDSTLKIQPAELGDSAVYLCASSEGLAFGNEQFFGPGTRLTVL.

The J gene is TRBJ2-7, the V gene TRBV20-1; D is ambiguous. The CDR3 runs to 15 residues. Trimming pared 5 bases from V and 2 bases from J, leaving 19 bases between. CDR1 is DFQATT, CDR2 SNEGSKA, per germline (reference sequence). In DNA form, the CDR3 reads TGCAGTGCTGGTAATTCCCACCACCCCACCTACGAGCAGTACTTC. Protein product: CSAGNSHHPTYEQYF.

This clonotype was detected ten times or more. This chain connects TRBV7-2 to TRBJ2-7, with D maybe TRBD1 (5 bases). Between the trimmed V and J ends, which lost 5 bases and 3 bases, there was a span of 11 bases. This CDR3 has 13 residues. Looked up from germline, CDR1 is SGHTA and CDR2 is FQGNSA. This CDR3 is CASSATANYEQYF. The CDR3 DNA sequence: TGTGCCAGCAGCGCGACAGCAAACTACGAGCAGTACTTC.

Many counts were recorded for this clonotype. The chain joins TRBV5-6 to TRBJ2-3; 8 bases fit TRBD2. V lost 5 bases to trimming and J lost 3 bases; unmatched junction nucleotides: 11. The CDR3 length is 16 residues. CDR1 SGHDT and CDR2 YYEEEE come from the germline V gene. This chain's CDR3 is CASRPPGGLETDTQYF. The DNA for the CDR3 is TGTGCCAGCAGGCCCCCGGGAGGGTTGGAGACAGATACGCAGTATTTT.

This clonotype showed up many times. The rearrangement joins TRBV7-2 to TRBJ2-7; tentatively, D is TRBD1 or TRBD2 (5 bases each). This CDR3 contains 17 residues. Between the trimmed V and J ends, which lost 4 bases and 6 bases, there was a span of 25 bases. CDR1 is SGHTA, CDR2 FQGNSA, per germline. Written as DNA, the CDR3 is TGTGCCAGCAGCTCCCGAGGGCAGGGCATATTTTCTCCCGAGCAGTACTTC. Translated, it gives CASSSRGQGIFSPEQYF. The variable domain in full, completed from reference TRBV7-2 and TRBJ2-7, reads GAGVSQSPSNKVTEKGKDVELRCDPISGHTALYWYRQSLGQGLEFLIYFQGNSAPDKSGLPSDRFSAERTGGSVSTLTIQRTQQEDSAVYLCASSSRGQGIFSPEQYFGPGTRLTVT.

The J gene is TRBJ1-4, the V gene TRBV7-9; 7 bases agree with TRBD1. The length of the CDR3 is 16 residues. Germline trimming cut 5 bases from V and 4 bases from J; bases unmatched to any gene: 10. Germline V gives CDR1 SEHNR, CDR2 FQNEAQ (reference sequence). CDR3 protein: CASSIRTGWDNEKLFF. CDR3 DNA: TGTGCCAGCAGCATCCGGACAGGCTGGGATAATGAAAAACTGTTTTTT.

This clonotype was observed at least ten times. This chain joins TRBV5-1 and TRBJ2-1; TRBD2 is a possible D gene (6 bases). Trimming took off 3 bases at V and 2 bases at J, with 15 bases between the two ends. The CDR3 is made up of 16 amino acids. From germline, CDR1 is SGHRS and CDR2 YFSETQ. The CDR3 sequence is CASSSDGRAAYNEQFF. The CDR3 DNA reads TGCGCCAGCAGCTCCGACGGGAGAGCGGCCTACAATGAGCAGTTCTTC.

This clonotype was counted a few times. This sequence joins TRBV6-1 and TRBJ2-3, with 10 bases identical to TRBD2. The length of the CDR3 is 16 residues. Trimming cost V 6 bases and J 1 base; bases outside gene matches: 7. Germline V gene sequence: CDR1 MNHNS, CDR2 SASEGT. The CDR3, as DNA: TGTGCCAGCAGCAGGGCTAGCGGGAGTGGCACAGATACGCAGTATTTT. Encoded protein: CASSRASGSGTDTQYF.

This clonotype is judged large. This chain connects TRBV7-6 to TRBJ1-5; tentatively, D is TRBD1 (5 bases). This CDR3 region has 14 residues. The V end was cut by 0 bases, the J end by 6 bases, with 9 bases between. CDR1 and CDR2 from the germline V gene are SGHVS and FNYEAQ. Here the CDR3 DNA reads TGTGCCAGCAGCTTAGCGGACGGGGGTCAGCCCCAGCATTTT. Translation: CASSLADGGQPQHF.

The chain employs TRBV20-1 and TRBJ2-7, with D perhaps TRBD1 or TRBD2 (5 bases each). V was clipped by 3 bases and J by 0 bases, with 12 bases between them. This CDR3 spans 14 amino acids. Looked up from germline, CDR1 is DFQATT and CDR2 is SNEGSKA (reference sequence). The CDR3 DNA sequence: TGCAGTGCTAGCCGGGACCCCTACTCCTACGAGCAGTACTTC. Its protein is CSASRDPYSYEQYF.

There are a few counts of this clonotype. This chain uses TRBV20-1 with TRBJ1-5; no clear D gene. This CDR3 region has 14 residues. Germline loops: CDR1 DFQATT, CDR2 SNEGSKA (reference sequence). Trimming left V 0 bases short and J 2 bases short, with 8 bases between. The CDR3 bases are TGCAGTGCTAGAGATGGCGCGGGCAATCAGCCCCAGCATTTT. Translation: CSARDGAGNQPQHF.

This clonotype was detected only a few times. This rearrangement joins TRBV20-1 to TRBJ2-1; D may be TRBD1 or TRBD2 (5 bases each). The CDR3 covers 13 residues. Germline V lookup: CDR1 DFQATT, CDR2 SNEGSKA (reference sequence). V gave up 4 bases and J gave up 2 bases, with 9 bases separating them. For the CDR3, the DNA is TGCAGTGCTAACGGGGCGGCCTACAATGAGCAGTTCTTC. It encodes CSANGAAYNEQFF.

This sequence joins TRBV6-5 and TRBJ2-7, with TRBD2 identical over 10 bases. CDR1 and CDR2 (germline): MNHEY, SVGAGI. This CDR3 region has 19 residues. V dropped 4 bases and J dropped 9; count of bases not matched to a gene: 24. The CDR3 DNA sequence: TGTGCCAGCAGTTTGTACGGATTAGGACTAGCGGAGCCCAAGCGGGGGCAGTACTTC. It is translated as CASSLYGLGLAEPKRGQYF.

The chain carries TRBV7-3 and TRBJ1-1; 7 bases agree with TRBD1. The CDR3 has 13 amino acids. Germline V lookup: CDR1 SGHTA, CDR2 FQGTGA. With V trimmed by 5 bases and J by 10 bases, 10 bases remained unmatched. As DNA, the CDR3 is TGTGCCAGCAGCGCCTACCGGGACAGTGGAGCTTTCTTT. Translating gives CASSAYRDSGAFF.

Ten or more counts support this clonotype. The chain combines TRBV29-1 with TRBJ2-1; TRBD2 agrees at 11 bases. V lost 6 bases to trimming and J lost 2 bases; unmatched junction nucleotides: 3. CDR3 size: 14 residues. The germline V gene has CDR1 SQVTM and CDR2 ANQGSEA. CDR3 amino acids: CSVDSGRAYNEQFF. CDR3 bases: TGCAGCGTGGATAGCGGGAGGGCCTACAATGAGCAGTTCTTC.